This record concerns one TCR beta chain sequence. Its matching antigen is unknown. The authors reverse transcribed roughly 0.5 to 1 ug RNA with random hexamers. The immunoSEQ assay covered 54 Vbeta and 13 Jbeta segments for CDR3. In TCRdb, the immunoSEQ multiplex PCR reads were re-called with MiXCR into one record per CDR3 protein. The table shows under 110,000 distinct CDR3 sequences, with less than 95% occurring only once. The ends lost 2 bases at V and 0 bases at J; junction bases unmatched: 3. The CDR3 is made up of 15 amino acids. Germline assignment: CDR1 SGDLS and CDR2 YYNGEE. Purification of the CD8+ and CD4+ T cells relied on negative isolation, and TEMRA cells underwent FACS enrichment. This entry is derived from a study of CD8 T cells in Susac syndrome. Whole-study context: Treatment at blood withdrawal was none, corticosteroids, or intravenous immunoglobulin alone in Susac syndrome patients.

Study results and limitations: It was in TEMRA cells and active patients that Susac CD8+ clonal expansion peaked.

V gene TRBV9 combines with J gene TRBJ2-7; 9 bases match TRBD2. Sequenced: CD8+ T cells from PBMCs. The source of this sequence is a human donor with Susac syndrome. CDR3 sequence: CASSVSGGPSYEQYF. Written as DNA, the CDR3 is TGTGCCAGCAGCGTGAGCGGGGGGCCCTCCTACGAGCAGTACTTC.